The rows below give T cell receptor beta chains drawn from one sample of a study of blood T cell repertoires in COVID-19. Method: immunoSEQ multiplex PCR; TCRdb's copy keeps in-frame clones and lacks some. The sample includes some 170,000 clones, roughly 87% seen only once; the top ten take around 1.2%. Sequences were obtained from PBMCs or T cells enriched from blood (not recorded which). Every receptor here comes from a human donor with acute COVID-19. The donor label of this sample is uncertain. CDR3s include the opening cysteine and the closing phenylalanine or tryptophan. Each record gives: clone size, V gene, J gene, CDR3 protein. Clone size appears in some rows only: once, few, many, or a class for an expanded clone.

.,TRBV4-2,TRBJ2-5,CASSQDGQGQETQYF
.,TRBV10-3,TRBJ2-7,CAIGTGPYEQYF
.,TRBV9,TRBJ2-3,CASSPTGSLVDTQYF
once,TRBV5-4,TRBJ2-3,CASSGRLPGDTQYF
.,TRBV3-1/TRBV3-2,TRBJ2-3,CASSQEGLAGGGTDTQYF
.,TRBV12-3/TRBV12-4,TRBJ2-5,CASSLGGLETQYF
.,TRBV5-6,TRBJ1-1,CASSLLTGGSDTEAFF
.,TRBV6-5,TRBJ1-2,CASSYSKGLGGFGYTF
.,TRBV10-2,TRBJ1-6,CASSEDLQGAPASPLHF
.,TRBV7-2,TRBJ2-5,CASRSTGGPETQYF
.,TRBV19,TRBJ1-6,CASRSGGNSPLHF
.,TRBV7-2,TRBJ1-3,CASSQSRGPGNTIYF
.,TRBV7-2,TRBJ2-3,CASSSGLAGGADTQYF
.,TRBV13,TRBJ2-3,CASSLGLAGPLDTQYF
.,TRBV30,TRBJ2-7,CAWKTGSSYEQYF
.,TRBV7-3,TRBJ2-1,CASSRTGQGDFEQFF
.,TRBV4-1,TRBJ1-1,CASSQDPNDRGTEAFF
.,TRBV7-3,TRBJ1-2,CASSSPAEGAYGYTF
.,TRBV7-2,TRBJ1-3,CASSPGTPGNTIYF
.,TRBV6-4,TRBJ2-1,CASSPLGGRDEQFF
once,TRBV19,TRBJ1-6,CASSIGGQGSPLHF
.,TRBV6-5,TRBJ1-1,CASTRSMNTEAFF
.,TRBV7-2,TRBJ1-5,CASSLGANQPQHF
.,TRBV9,TRBJ1-1,CASSALGDRDTEAFF
.,TRBV19,TRBJ2-3,CASSARALSTDTQYF
.,TRBV30,TRBJ2-5,CAWSAGGETQYF
.,TRBV7-8,TRBJ2-2,CASSLAPGQKTGELFF
.,TRBV19,TRBJ1-2,CASTPAGHRANYGYTF
.,TRBV19,TRBJ2-7,CASRSGRFEGEQYF
.,TRBV15,TRBJ1-1,CATSRTGNTEAFF
.,TRBV4-2,TRBJ1-5,CASSQDSDQPQHF
.,TRBV3-1/TRBV3-2,TRBJ2-1,CASSLTRNNEQFF
.,TRBV6-6,TRBJ1-2,CASTDSSYGYTF
.,TRBV10-3,TRBJ2-3,CAISESYGVGTSTDTQYF
.,TRBV7-2,TRBJ2-7,CASSSKDRGAYEQYF
.,TRBV6-5,TRBJ1-1,CASRIQGNTEAFF
few,TRBV5-1,TRBJ1-1,CASSIGSLTEAFF
.,TRBV19,TRBJ2-1,CASSIKRSSSYNEQFF
.,TRBV10-3,TRBJ1-1,CAIRIEPMNTEAFF
.,TRBV7-9,TRBJ1-1,CATGRTHTEAFF
.,TRBV24-1,TRBJ2-3,CATVKPRGFFTSTDTQYF
.,TRBV6-2/TRBV6-3,TRBJ2-3,CASSLQPGNTQYF
.,TRBV5-1,TRBJ2-7,CASSFGLRGNYEQYF
.,TRBV5-1,TRBJ2-5,CASSPDRQETQYF
.,TRBV27,TRBJ2-7,CASSLLGRETYEQYF
.,TRBV30,TRBJ1-6,CAWSVAGSDSPLHF
.,TRBV5-1,TRBJ1-1,CASSLEGRRGIADTEAFF
.,TRBV24-1,TRBJ1-2,CATSEGQAYGYTF
.,TRBV5-1,TRBJ1-6,CASSLADRGSPLHF
.,TRBV27,TRBJ2-7,CASSPTGQRIRYEQYF
.,TRBV4-1,TRBJ1-1,CASSYSGMNTEAFF
.,TRBV12-3/TRBV12-4,TRBJ2-1,CASSLGLEGEQFF